Below are 19 T cell receptor beta chains sequenced from a single sample in a study of CD8+CD57+ T cells in acquired aplastic anemia. Template material for TCR beta VDJ and CDR3 profiling consisted of genomic DNA. TCRdb processed the reads anew with MiXCR; each CDR3 protein has one entry. The table includes 150,000 to 200,000 distinct CDR3 sequences, about 45% detected once. In patients chosen for sequencing, flow cytometry had shown CD8+CD57+ cell expansion. The sequencing input was sorted CD4+, CD8+, or CD8+CD57+ T cells (not recorded which) from PBMCs. These receptor sequences come from a human donor with aplastic anemia.

This clonotype showed up many times. The J gene is TRBJ2-7, the V gene TRBV4-3; 7 nucleotides line up with TRBD1. Germline CDR1 LGHNA, CDR2 YSLEER. V dropped 1 base and J dropped 4; count of bases not matched to a gene: 1. The CDR3 length is 13 residues. The CDR3 here is CASSQVQGYEQYF. The CDR3 coding sequence is TGCGCCAGCAGCCAAGTACAGGGGTACGAGCAGTACTTC.

This clonotype was counted many times. The rearrangement links TRBV12-3 or TRBV12-4 to TRBJ1-1, with 8 positions matching TRBD1. This CDR3 comprises 12 residues. V dropped 5 bases and J dropped 4; count of bases not matched to a gene: 0. CDR3 region: CASSTGGTEAFF. CDR3 coding DNA: TGTGCCAGCAGTACAGGGGGCACTGAAGCTTTCTTT.

This chain links TRBV20-1 with TRBJ1-6; D remains ambiguous. Germline lookup yields CDR1 DFQATT and CDR2 SNEGSKA (reference sequence). The CDR3 consists of 14 residues. Trimming removed 1 base at V and 9 bases at J, with 13 bases between. The CDR3 spells CSARVELLGSPLHF. The CDR3 DNA reads as TGCAGTGCTAGAGTGGAGTTGCTTGGTTCACCCCTCCACTTT.

V gene TRBV10-3 combines with J gene TRBJ1-2, with TRBD1 identical over 7 bases. Germline V gene data show CDR1 as ENHRY and CDR2 as SYGVKD. This CDR3 spans 14 amino acids. V was clipped by 2 bases and J by 3 bases; unmatched bases: 3. CDR3: CAISERDRDYGYTF. CDR3 nucleotides: TGTGCCATCAGTGAGAGGGACAGAGACTATGGCTACACCTTC.

The sample holds one count of this clonotype. V usage is TRBV6-1 and J usage is TRBJ2-5; TRBD1 aligns across 7 bases. Unmatched junction bases numbered 6, after V lost 6 bases and J lost 5 bases. Germline CDR1 is MNHNS and CDR2 is SASEGT. The CDR3 runs 13 residues. In DNA form, the CDR3 reads TGTGCCAGCAGGGGGACAGACCTCGAGACCCAGTACTTC. Its translation: CASRGTDLETQYF.

Concerning this clonotype itself: An end of the junction differs from the germline gene, which may be a read error. The rearrangement uses TRBV7-9 and TRBJ2-2; perhaps TRBD2 as D (6 bases). Germline lookup yields CDR1 SEHNR and CDR2 FQNEAQ (reference sequence). The length of the CDR3 is 15 residues. This chain's CDR3 is CASSPFRGSTGELSF. The CDR3 bases are TGTGCCAGCAGCCCCTTCCGGGGGTCCACCGGGGAGCTGTCTTTT.

V is TRBV2 and J is TRBJ1-5, with D possibly matching TRBD1 (5 bases). Per germline, CDR1 SNHLY and CDR2 FYNNEI. Trimming left V 1 base short and J 6 bases short, with 13 bases between. This CDR3 has 15 residues. The CDR3 loop reads CASSEGGGAVQPQHF. The DNA of the CDR3 is TGTGCCAGCAGTGAAGGTGGAGGGGCCGTTCAGCCCCAGCATTTT. The full variable domain, its missing parts supplied by reference TRBV2 and TRBJ1-5, is EPEVTQTPSHQVTQMGQEVILRCVPISNHLYFYWYRQILGQKVEFLVSFYNNEISEKSEIFDDQFSVERPDGSNFTLKIRSTKLEDSAMYFCASSEGGGAVQPQHFGDGTRLSIL.

This clonotype occurred many times. The chain uses TRBV20-1 and TRBJ2-6, with 9 bases fitting TRBD2. V dropped 5 bases and J dropped 3; count of bases not matched to a gene: 20. This CDR3 spans 20 amino acids. Per germline, CDR1 DFQATT and CDR2 SNEGSKA (reference sequence). The CDR3 DNA reads TGCAGTGCTCCCGGCCCACTAGCGGGCAGGGGTGTATTTGGGGCCAACGTCCTGACTTTC. Its protein is CSAPGPLAGRGVFGANVLTF.

In its sample, this clonotype was seen many times. The chain is built from TRBV19 and TRBJ1-1, with D possibly TRBD1 on 6 matching bases. The CDR3 totals 12 residues. Germline CDR1 reads LNHDA; CDR2 reads SQIVND (reference sequence). Trimming shortened V by 7 bases and J by 1 base, and 7 bases separated the two germline ends. The CDR3 region is CASMGQNTEAFF. The DNA of the CDR3 is TGTGCCAGTATGGGACAGAACACTGAAGCTTTCTTT. The full variable domain, in which reference TRBV19 and TRBJ1-1 provide the parts outside the CDR3, is DGGITQSPKYLFRKEGQNVTLSCEQNLNHDAMYWYRQDPGQGLRLIYYSQIVNDFQKGDIAEGYSVSREKKESFPLTVTSAQKNPTAFYLCASMGQNTEAFFGQGTRLTVV.

On this clonotype itself: The junction differs from germline at one of its ends, possibly a read error. The DNA for the CDR3 is TGCGCCAGCAGCTTGGGGGACAGGGCGCTCTTC. It yields the protein CASSLGDRALF. V usage is TRBV5-1 and J usage is TRBJ1-2, with 9 positions matching TRBD1. Germline V gives CDR1 SGHRS, CDR2 YFSETQ. The CDR3 covers 11 residues.

This clonotype was counted many times. The rearrangement uses TRBV5-1 and TRBJ2-1; no firm D call. V lost 3 bases and J lost 8, with 9 bases in between. The length of the CDR3 is 12 residues. The germline V gene encodes CDR1 SGHRS and CDR2 YFSETQ. The CDR3 loop is CASSWGRDEQFF. As DNA, the CDR3 is TGCGCCAGCAGCTGGGGTCGGGATGAGCAGTTCTTC.

This chain connects TRBV25-1 to TRBJ1-1; D not certain. Trimming removed 2 bases from V and 0 bases from J, with 7 bases in between. Germline V gene lookup returns CDR1 MGHDK and CDR2 SYGVNS. This CDR3 contains 14 residues. As DNA, the CDR3 is TGTGCCAGCAGTGAAACGGATATGAACACTGAAGCTTTCTTT. Translation gives CASSETDMNTEAFF.

There are a few counts of this clonotype. The chain couples TRBV29-1 to TRBJ1-1, with 11 positions matching TRBD1. Germline V CDR1 and CDR2: SQVTM, ANQGSEA. The J segment lost 9 bases and the V segment lost 6 bases, leaving 3 bases of the junction unmatched. The CDR3 covers 11 residues. As DNA, the CDR3 is TGCAGCGTCTGGACAGGGGGCAAAGCTTTCTTT. Its translation: CSVWTGGKAFF. The complete variable domain, with remaining parts taken from reference TRBV29-1 and TRBJ1-1, reads SAVISQKPSRDICQRGTSLTIQCQVDSQVTMMFWYRQQPGQSLTLIATANQGSEATYESGFVIDKFPISRPNLTFSTLTVSNMSPEDSSIYLCSVWTGGKAFFGQGTRLTVV.

This chain connects TRBV12-3 or TRBV12-4 to TRBJ2-3; 7 nucleotides match TRBD1. The V gene end was trimmed by 5 bases and the J gene end by 4 bases; junction bases not matched to a gene: 3. The CDR3 totals 13 residues. The chain's CDR3 is CASSDTGADTQYF. The DNA for the CDR3 is TGTGCCAGCAGTGATACAGGGGCAGATACGCAGTATTTT.

Worth noting for this clonotype: A much larger clone is a single base away; this may be a read error. The chain links TRBV12-3 or TRBV12-4 to TRBJ2-2; D gene unclear. The CDR3 runs 15 residues. DNA for the CDR3: TGTGCCAGCGGTTTGCGTGTATCGAACACCGGGGAGCTGTTTTTT. Residues: CASGLRVSNTGELFF.

This clonotype was seen only a few times. The chain carries TRBV19 and TRBJ2-5, with TRBD2 matching 9 bases. V was pared by 3 bases and J by 4 bases, with 6 bases of the junction left unmatched. CDR3 size: 15 residues. Germline CDR1 and CDR2: LNHDA and SQIVND (reference sequence). CDR3 sequence reads: CASSIVAGVRETQYF. CDR3 nucleotide sequence: TGTGCCAGTAGTATCGTAGCGGGAGTTCGAGAGACCCAGTACTTC. Looking up the rest from reference TRBV19 and TRBJ2-5 gives the full variable domain: DGGITQSPKYLFRKEGQNVTLSCEQNLNHDAMYWYRQDPGQGLRLIYYSQIVNDFQKGDIAEGYSVSREKKESFPLTVTSAQKNPTAFYLCASSIVAGVRETQYFGPGTRLLVL.

This clonotype was found many times. The chain carries TRBV7-8 and TRBJ2-5, with unresolved D. Trimming stripped 5 bases from V and 5 bases from J, with 6 bases between. The CDR3 totals 11 residues. The germline V gene has CDR1 SGHVS and CDR2 FQNEAQ. The CDR3 loop reads CASSQRETQYF. The CDR3 coding sequence is TGTGCCAGCAGCCAAAGGGAGACCCAGTACTTC.

This clonotype occurred many times. The chain carries TRBV6-1 and TRBJ1-5, with D possibly TRBD1 on 6 matching bases. V lost 6 bases and J lost 2, with 14 bases in between. Germline V CDR1 and CDR2: MNHNS, SASEGT. The CDR3 has 15 residues. DNA of the CDR3: TGTGCCAGCAGGGACACAGGGAGAGGCAATCAGCCCCAGCATTTT. It translates to CASRDTGRGNQPQHF.

V and J are TRBV2 and TRBJ2-7; 11 nucleotides agree with TRBD1. V gave up 2 bases and J gave up 6 bases; unmatched junction bases: 6. This CDR3 spans 15 amino acids. Germline lookup yields CDR1 SNHLY and CDR2 FYNNEI. CDR3 loop: CASSEWDRGWVEQYF. CDR3 in DNA: TGTGCCAGCAGTGAATGGGACAGGGGGTGGGTCGAGCAGTACTTC. The full variable domain, completed using reference TRBV2 and TRBJ2-7, is EPEVTQTPSHQVTQMGQEVILRCVPISNHLYFYWYRQILGQKVEFLVSFYNNEISEKSEIFDDQFSVERPDGSNFTLKIRSTKLEDSAMYFCASSEWDRGWVEQYFGPGTRLTVT.